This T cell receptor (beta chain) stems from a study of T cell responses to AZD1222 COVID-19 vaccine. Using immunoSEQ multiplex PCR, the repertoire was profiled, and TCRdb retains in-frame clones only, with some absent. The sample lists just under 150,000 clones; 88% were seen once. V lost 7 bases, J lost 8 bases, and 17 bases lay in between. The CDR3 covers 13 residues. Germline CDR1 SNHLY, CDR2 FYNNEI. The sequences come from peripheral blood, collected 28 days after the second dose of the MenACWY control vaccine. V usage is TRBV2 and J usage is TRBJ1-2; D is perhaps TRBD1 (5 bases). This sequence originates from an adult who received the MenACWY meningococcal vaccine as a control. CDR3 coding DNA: TGTGCCAGCATGACAAGACAGAGCCAGGGCTACACCTTC. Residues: CASMTRQSQGYTF. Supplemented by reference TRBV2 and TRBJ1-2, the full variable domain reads EPEVTQTPSHQVTQMGQEVILRCVPISNHLYFYWYRQILGQKVEFLVSFYNNEISEKSEIFDDQFSVERPDGSNFTLKIRSTKLEDSAMYFCASMTRQSQGYTFGSGTRLTVV.